This T cell receptor beta chain derives from a study of post-analysis software for immune sequencing data. Study-level findings and limits: Versus controls, multiple sclerosis patients showed significantly lower diversity (normalized Chao1).

With respect to this clonotype: Its antigen is currently unknown.

cDNA libraries of TCR beta carried unique molecular identifiers. From the PCR reads, TCRdb called clonotypes with MiXCR, one entry per CDR3 protein. The table records around 400,000 distinct CDR3 sequences, 30% to 40% of them present only once. The sample taken for sequencing was blood. This clonotype originated in a girl aged 2 to 10 with multiple sclerosis.

CDR3 protein: CASSLEGEVDTQYF. The DNA for the CDR3 is TGCGCCAGCAGCCTGGAGGGGGAAGTGGATACGCAGTATTTT. This rearrangement joins TRBV5-1 to TRBJ2-3; D may match TRBD1 or TRBD2 (6 bases each). Germline values: CDR1 SGHRS, CDR2 YFSETQ. V was clipped by 4 bases and J by 6 bases, with 15 bases between them. This CDR3 contains 14 residues.